One sample yielded the 26 T cell receptor beta chains listed below, sequenced in a study of shared clonotypes between healthy human individuals. Sequencing was performed with immunoSEQ multiplex PCR; in TCRdb, only in-frame clones are kept and a portion is missing. The table includes a few hundred thousand clones, more than 95% detected once. Sequences were obtained from naive CD4+ T cells sorted from blood. Described subset: CD45RA+ positively selected. The receptors derive from a woman aged 25 to 39 in good health.

The rearrangement links TRBV15 to TRBJ1-5, with 9 bases identical to TRBD1. CDR3 length equals 16 residues. The junction had 5 bases not matched to a gene; V was cut back by 0 bases and J by 5 bases. Germline values: CDR1 LNHNV, CDR2 YYDKDF (reference sequence). DNA for the CDR3: TGTGCCACCAGCAGAGACCGGGGACAGGGATATCAGCCCCAGCATTTT. It specifies CATSRDRGQGYQPQHF.

The chain couples TRBV27 to TRBJ2-2; TRBD1 or TRBD2 may be the D gene (5 bases each). The germline V gene has CDR1 MNHEY and CDR2 SMNVEV (reference sequence). V lost 3 bases, J lost 0 bases, and 8 bases lay in between. The CDR3 sequence is 15 residues long. The CDR3 nucleotides read TGTGCCAGCAGTTTTCTGGGGGCGAACACCGGGGAGCTGTTTTTT. Amino acid sequence: CASSFLGANTGELFF.

This rearrangement joins TRBV5-1 to TRBJ1-2; possible D gene TRBD1, 6 bases. The V end lost 3 bases, the J end lost 2 bases, and 17 bases lay between the germline ends. Germline loops: CDR1 SGHRS, CDR2 YFSETQ. The CDR3 totals 16 residues. As DNA, the CDR3 is TGCGCCAGCAGCTCTAAGGAAGGACAGACAAACTATGGCTACACCTTC. The encoded protein is CASSSKEGQTNYGYTF.

This sequence joins TRBV4-2 and TRBJ2-5; the D gene is possibly TRBD1 (6 bases). This CDR3 comprises 16 residues. V was cut by 3 bases and J by 5 bases, with 19 bases left in between. Germline lookup yields CDR1 LGHNA and CDR2 YNFKEQ. The chain's CDR3 is CASSHGQLGIRETQYF. CDR3 coding DNA: TGTGCCAGCAGCCATGGACAGCTTGGGATCCGGGAGACCCAGTACTTC.

This clone has a single count. V and J are TRBV7-8 and TRBJ2-7; D not certain. This CDR3 spans 15 amino acids. Trimming left V 5 bases short and J 2 bases short, with 16 bases between. The germline V gene encodes CDR1 SGHVS and CDR2 FQNEAQ. The CDR3 sequence is CASSPPWAQTYEQYF. Written as DNA, the CDR3 is TGTGCCAGCAGCCCACCTTGGGCGCAAACCTACGAGCAGTACTTC.

The gene calls are TRBV19 and TRBJ2-7, with 7 positions matching TRBD1. J gave up 3 bases and V 5 bases, and 7 bases lay outside the gene matches. The length of the CDR3 is 14 residues. Per the germline V gene, CDR1 is LNHDA and CDR2 is SQIVND (reference sequence). The CDR3 loop reads CASSSGQSNYEQYF. CDR3 in DNA: TGTGCCAGTAGTTCGGGACAGAGCAACTACGAGCAGTACTTC.

This chain links TRBV7-8 with TRBJ2-7; TRBD2 aligns across 8 bases. The trim removed 2 bases at V and 2 bases at J, leaving 5 bases unmatched. Germline CDR1 SGHVS, CDR2 FQNEAQ. There are 15 residues in the CDR3. For the CDR3, the DNA is TGTGCCAGCAGCTTACGGCGGGAGGTACCCTACGAGCAGTACTTC. The encoded protein is CASSLRREVPYEQYF.

CDR3 amino acids: CASSINRAPYEQYF. Here the CDR3 DNA reads TGTGCCAGTAGTATTAACAGGGCCCCCTACGAGCAGTACTTC. This chain links TRBV19 with TRBJ2-7; TRBD1 is a possible D gene (6 bases). V was clipped by 3 bases and J by 2 bases, with 11 bases between them. The CDR3 covers 14 residues. In germline, CDR1 is LNHDA, CDR2 SQIVND (reference sequence). Filled out from reference TRBV19 and TRBJ2-7, the complete variable domain reads DGGITQSPKYLFRKEGQNVTLSCEQNLNHDAMYWYRQDPGQGLRLIYYSQIVNDFQKGDIAEGYSVSREKKESFPLTVTSAQKNPTAFYLCASSINRAPYEQYFGPGTRLTVT.

V is TRBV2 and J is TRBJ2-7, with D possibly being TRBD1 (5 bases). The CDR3 loop spans 12 amino acids. The ends were cut back, 7 bases at V and 2 bases at J, with 9 bases in the middle. Per the germline V gene, CDR1 is SNHLY and CDR2 is FYNNEI. The CDR3 spells CASNRQTYEQYF. As DNA, the CDR3 is TGTGCCAGCAATCGACAGACCTACGAGCAGTACTTC.

The gene calls are TRBV5-1 and TRBJ2-1, with 12 bases identical to TRBD2. This CDR3 has 15 residues. Germline V CDR1 and CDR2: SGHRS, YFSETQ. V lost 5 bases and J lost 7; bases outside the gene matches: 7. The CDR3 DNA reads as TGCGCCAGCAGTCGCGGGACTAGCGGGTTAAATGAGCAGTTCTTC. Residues: CASSRGTSGLNEQFF.

This rearrangement joins TRBV6-5 to TRBJ2-7, with D perhaps matching TRBD1 (6 bases). From germline, CDR1 is MNHEY and CDR2 SVGAGI. The CDR3 is made up of 15 amino acids. The V gene lost 2 bases and the J gene lost 6 bases, with 17 bases spanning the gap. The CDR3 DNA reads as TGTGCCAGCAGTTACACAGGGCAGGGACCTGTCGAGCAGTACTTC. It encodes CASSYTGQGPVEQYF.

A single count supports this clone. This sequence joins TRBV7-2 and TRBJ1-4; TRBD1 agrees at 11 bases. Germline V CDR1 and CDR2: SGHTA, FQGNSA. Trimming at V came to 5 bases and at J to 5 bases, leaving 13 bases not matched to a gene. The CDR3 runs to 18 residues. The CDR3 loop is CASSHPWDRGGGNEKLFF. The CDR3 DNA is TGTGCCAGCAGCCACCCTTGGGACAGGGGGGGAGGAAATGAAAAACTGTTTTTT.

This chain uses TRBV6-6 with TRBJ2-5, with 12 bases aligning to TRBD1. With V trimmed by 5 bases and J by 4 bases, 8 bases remained unmatched. Germline loops: CDR1 MNHNY, CDR2 SVGAGI (reference sequence). This CDR3 has 16 amino acids. The CDR3 loop reads CASSSPGQGAAETQYF. The DNA for the CDR3 is TGTGCCAGCAGTAGCCCGGGACAGGGGGCAGCAGAGACCCAGTACTTC.

The chain has TRBV14 and TRBJ1-2; 7 bases map to TRBD1. Per the germline V gene, CDR1 is SGHDN and CDR2 is FVKESK. This CDR3 spans 13 amino acids. V trimming: 4 bases; J trimming: 3 bases; junction bases outside the gene matches: 2. CDR3 loop: CASSPGQYYGYTF. DNA of the CDR3: TGTGCCAGCAGCCCGGGACAGTACTATGGCTACACCTTC.

The chain employs TRBV6-6 and TRBJ2-7; 10 nucleotides align to TRBD2. Germline lookup yields CDR1 MNHNY and CDR2 SVGAGI (reference sequence). V lost 7 bases, J lost 5 bases, and 8 bases stayed unmatched. This CDR3 is 14 amino acids long. The DNA of the CDR3 is TGTGCCAGCACCTCGGGACTAGCGAAAAACGAGCAGTACTTC. It is translated as CASTSGLAKNEQYF.

The CDR3 nucleotides are TGCGCCAGCAGGAGGCGGAGGGGTAGTACCTACGAGCAGTACTTC. As protein: CASRRRRGSTYEQYF. The chain carries TRBV10-1 and TRBJ2-7; perhaps TRBD2 as D (6 bases). CDR1 and CDR2 (germline): WNHNN, SYGVQD (reference sequence). CDR3 length: 15 amino acids. The germline V and J ends were trimmed by 6 bases and 2 bases, with 17 bases remaining between them.

As concerns this clone: Other DNA sequences in the sample encode the same CDR3. V and J are TRBV5-1 and TRBJ2-5; D remains ambiguous. V was trimmed by 0 bases and J by 0 bases, leaving 6 bases between them. The CDR3 covers 14 residues. Germline values: CDR1 SGHRS, CDR2 YFSETQ. The CDR3 bases are TGCGCCAGCAGCTTGGCCGGGTACCAAGAGACCCAGTACTTC. It yields the protein CASSLAGYQETQYF. The whole variable domain, filled in from reference TRBV5-1 and TRBJ2-5, reads KAGVTQTPRYLIKTRGQQVTLSCSPISGHRSVSWYQQTPGQGLQFLFEYFSETQRNKGNFPGRFSGRQFSNSRSEMNVSTLELGDSALYLCASSLAGYQETQYFGPGTRLLVL.

This rearrangement joins TRBV15 to TRBJ2-7; D possibly matches TRBD1 or TRBD2 (5 bases each). The germline V gene has CDR1 LNHNV and CDR2 YYDKDF (reference sequence). This CDR3 region has 16 residues. Trimming cost V 1 base and J 3 bases, with 16 bases left between them. CDR3 residues: CATSRGGLAANYEQYF. CDR3 coding DNA: TGTGCCACCAGCAGAGGGGGGTTAGCAGCTAACTACGAGCAGTACTTC.

The chain recombines TRBV10-1 with TRBJ2-2; D ambiguous. In germline, CDR1 is WNHNN, CDR2 SYGVQD (reference sequence). The V and J ends lost 4 bases and 7 bases respectively, with 4 bases between them. The CDR3 extends over 11 amino acids. The CDR3 spells CASSVGGELFF. The CDR3, as DNA: TGCGCCAGCAGTGTGGGCGGGGAGCTGTTTTTT.

V and J are TRBV11-1 and TRBJ2-5; 7 bases map to TRBD2. There are 14 residues in the CDR3. Germline CDR1 reads SGHAT; CDR2 reads FQDESV (reference sequence). The trim removed 5 bases at V and 3 bases at J, leaving 6 bases unmatched. CDR3 nucleotide sequence: TGTGCCAGCAGCGCTCCGGGAGGAAAAGAGACCCAGTACTTC. As protein: CASSAPGGKETQYF. Complete variable domain (other parts from reference TRBV11-1 and TRBJ2-5): EAEVAQSPRYKITEKSQAVAFWCDPISGHATLYWYRQILGQGPELLVQFQDESVVDDSQLPKDRFSAERLKGVDSTLKIQPAELGDSAMYLCASSAPGGKETQYFGPGTRLLVL.

V and J are TRBV29-1 and TRBJ2-3; the match to TRBD2 covers 8 bases. The trim removed 7 bases at V and 3 bases at J, leaving 6 bases unmatched. Germline-derived CDR1 and CDR2 are SQVTM and ANQGSEA. The CDR3 loop spans 13 amino acids. The CDR3 DNA sequence: TGCAGCGCTTCTAGCGGGTCGACAGATACGCAGTATTTT. Protein product: CSASSGSTDTQYF.

This chain links TRBV4-1 with TRBJ1-1, with D possibly matching TRBD1 (5 bases). V gave up 8 bases and J gave up 1 base, with 11 bases separating them. Germline assignment: CDR1 MGHRA and CDR2 YSYEKL. This CDR3 is built from 13 residues. This chain's CDR3 is CASRGGGNTEAFF. For the CDR3, the DNA is TGCGCCAGCCGCGGGGGAGGGAACACTGAAGCTTTCTTT.

This chain links TRBV6-1 with TRBJ2-1, with D perhaps TRBD2 (7 bases). Germline V lookup: CDR1 MNHNS, CDR2 SASEGT. V was cut by 4 bases and J by 9 bases, with 19 bases left in between. The CDR3 has 15 residues. CDR3: CASSVGGQGRSEQFF. CDR3 in DNA: TGTGCCAGCAGTGTGGGAGGGCAGGGGCGAAGTGAGCAGTTCTTC.

The V and J genes are TRBV2 and TRBJ2-2; possibly TRBD1 for D (6 bases). This CDR3 has 15 residues. CDR1 SNHLY and CDR2 FYNNEI come from the germline V gene. Trimming took off 6 bases at V and 2 bases at J, with 13 bases between the two ends. The CDR3 region is CASRGGGGNTGELFF. Here the CDR3 DNA reads TGTGCCAGCAGAGGTGGGGGCGGAAACACCGGGGAGCTGTTTTTT.

The chain carries TRBV13 and TRBJ2-2; TRBD2 is a possible D gene (6 bases). The CDR3 has 14 residues. V was pared by 4 bases and J by 5 bases, with 11 bases between. Germline V gene lookup returns CDR1 PRHDT and CDR2 FYEKMQ (reference sequence). CDR3 nucleotides: TGTGCCAGCAGCTCGCGGGACCGGACCGGGGAGCTGTTTTTT. Protein: CASSSRDRTGELFF.

The chain links TRBV19 to TRBJ1-5, with a weak D call TRBD1 (6 bases). Trimming cost V 5 bases and J 4 bases, with 15 bases left between them. CDR1 and CDR2 from the germline V gene are LNHDA and SQIVND (reference sequence). The CDR3 runs 15 residues. In DNA, the CDR3 is TGTGCCAGTAGTGGCCCGGGGGGGGCTAATCAGCCCCAGCATTTT. The encoded protein is CASSGPGGANQPQHF.